The clone carrying this T cell receptor (beta chain) appeared a few times. This sample was taken from a study of T cells after yellow fever vaccination. This CDR3 is built from 19 residues. Trimming left V 4 bases short and J 1 base short, with 25 bases between. Germline values: CDR1 KGHSH, CDR2 LQKENI. TCRdb analysed the 5' RACE reads with MiXCR anew, one entry per CDR3 protein. The profile shows 250,000 to 400,000 distinct CDR3 sequences, around 4.5% of them singletons. The TCR originated in a man aged 18-30 years who received the YFV17D yellow fever vaccine. The specimen comprised PBMCs, sampled 15 days after the yellow fever booster vaccination. This chain uses TRBV18 with TRBJ2-5; D not certain. CDR3: CASSLYSGRAETFQETQYF. The CDR3, as DNA: TGTGCCAGCTCACTTTATAGTGGACGGGCTGAAACTTTCCAAGAGACCCAGTACTTC.